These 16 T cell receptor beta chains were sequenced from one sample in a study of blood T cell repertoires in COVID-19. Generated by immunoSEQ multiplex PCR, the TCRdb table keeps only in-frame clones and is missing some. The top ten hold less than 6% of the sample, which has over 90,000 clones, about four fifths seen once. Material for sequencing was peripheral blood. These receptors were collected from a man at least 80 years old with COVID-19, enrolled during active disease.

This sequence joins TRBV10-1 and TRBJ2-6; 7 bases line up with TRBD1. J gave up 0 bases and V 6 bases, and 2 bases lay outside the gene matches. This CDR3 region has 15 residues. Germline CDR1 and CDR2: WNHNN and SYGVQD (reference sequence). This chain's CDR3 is CASSPGGSGANVLTF. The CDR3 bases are TGCGCCAGCAGCCCAGGGGGCTCTGGGGCCAACGTCCTGACTTTC.

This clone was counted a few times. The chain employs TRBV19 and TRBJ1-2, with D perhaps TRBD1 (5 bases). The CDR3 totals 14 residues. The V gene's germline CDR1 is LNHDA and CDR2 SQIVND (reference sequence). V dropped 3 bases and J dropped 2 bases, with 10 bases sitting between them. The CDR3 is CASSMWGMNYGYTF. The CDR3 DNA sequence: TGTGCCAGTAGTATGTGGGGCATGAACTATGGCTACACCTTC.

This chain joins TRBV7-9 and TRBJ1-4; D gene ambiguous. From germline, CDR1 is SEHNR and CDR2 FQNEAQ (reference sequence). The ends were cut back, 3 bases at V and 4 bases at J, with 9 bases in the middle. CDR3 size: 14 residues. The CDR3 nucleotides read TGTGCCAGCAGCTTTTGGGGAGATAATGAAAAACTGTTTTTT. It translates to CASSFWGDNEKLFF.

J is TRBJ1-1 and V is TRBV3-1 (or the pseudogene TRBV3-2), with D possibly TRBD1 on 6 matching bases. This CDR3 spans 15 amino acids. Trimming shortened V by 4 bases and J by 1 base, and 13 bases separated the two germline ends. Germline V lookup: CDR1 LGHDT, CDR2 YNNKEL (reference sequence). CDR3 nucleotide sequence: TGTGCCAGCAGCCTCCCAGGGGTTGGGAACACTGAAGCTTTCTTT. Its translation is CASSLPGVGNTEAFF.

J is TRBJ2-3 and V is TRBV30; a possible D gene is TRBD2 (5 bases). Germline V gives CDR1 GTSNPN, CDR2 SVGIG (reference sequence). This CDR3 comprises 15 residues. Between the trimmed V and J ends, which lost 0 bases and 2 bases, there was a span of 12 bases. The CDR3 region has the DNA TGTGCCTGGAGTGTACTCGAGCGGAACACAGATACGCAGTATTTT. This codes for CAWSVLERNTDTQYF.

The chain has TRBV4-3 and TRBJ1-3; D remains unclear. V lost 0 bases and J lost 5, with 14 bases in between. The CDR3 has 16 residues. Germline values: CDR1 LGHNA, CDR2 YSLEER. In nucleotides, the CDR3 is TGCGCCAGCAGCCAAGATTTGAACTCCCGCCGAAACACCATATATTTT. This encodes CASSQDLNSRRNTIYF.

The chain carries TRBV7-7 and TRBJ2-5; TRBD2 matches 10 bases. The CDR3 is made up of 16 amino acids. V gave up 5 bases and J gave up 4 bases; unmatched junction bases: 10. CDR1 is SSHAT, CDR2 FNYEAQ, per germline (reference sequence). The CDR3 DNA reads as TGTGCCAGCAGCGAGGGACTAGCGCCAGAGGGAGAGACCCAGTACTTC. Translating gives CASSEGLAPEGETQYF.

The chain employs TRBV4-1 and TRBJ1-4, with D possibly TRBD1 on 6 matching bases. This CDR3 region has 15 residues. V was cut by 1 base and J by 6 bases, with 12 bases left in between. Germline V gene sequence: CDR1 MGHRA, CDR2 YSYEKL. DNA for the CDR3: TGCGCCAGCAGCCAAGTTACAGGGCCGGATGAAAAACTGTTTTTT. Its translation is CASSQVTGPDEKLFF.

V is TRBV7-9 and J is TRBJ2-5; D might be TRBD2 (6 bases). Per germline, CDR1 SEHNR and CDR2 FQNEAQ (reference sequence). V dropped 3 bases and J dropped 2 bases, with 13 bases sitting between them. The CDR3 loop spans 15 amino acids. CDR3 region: CASSLRGTAQETQYF. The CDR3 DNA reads TGTGCCAGCAGCTTGCGCGGGACGGCTCAAGAGACCCAGTACTTC. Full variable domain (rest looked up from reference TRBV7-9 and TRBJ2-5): DTGVSQNPRHKITKRGQNVTFRCDPISEHNRLYWYRQTLGQGPEFLTYFQNEAQLEKSRLLSDRFSAERPKGSFSTLEIQRTEQGDSAMYLCASSLRGTAQETQYFGPGTRLLVL.

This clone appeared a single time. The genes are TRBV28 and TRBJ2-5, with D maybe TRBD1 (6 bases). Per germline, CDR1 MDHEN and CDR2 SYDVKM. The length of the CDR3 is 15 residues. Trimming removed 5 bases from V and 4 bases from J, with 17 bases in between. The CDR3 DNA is TGTGCCAGCAGTACCCCCGGACAGTATCGAGAGACCCAGTACTTC. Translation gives CASSTPGQYRETQYF.

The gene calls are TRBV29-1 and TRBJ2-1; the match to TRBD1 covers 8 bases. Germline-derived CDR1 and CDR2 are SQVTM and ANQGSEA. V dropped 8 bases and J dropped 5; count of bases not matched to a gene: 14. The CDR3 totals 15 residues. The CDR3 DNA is TGCAGCATAGGGAATGCCGGGACAGGACACAATGAGCAGTTCTTC. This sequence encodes CSIGNAGTGHNEQFF.

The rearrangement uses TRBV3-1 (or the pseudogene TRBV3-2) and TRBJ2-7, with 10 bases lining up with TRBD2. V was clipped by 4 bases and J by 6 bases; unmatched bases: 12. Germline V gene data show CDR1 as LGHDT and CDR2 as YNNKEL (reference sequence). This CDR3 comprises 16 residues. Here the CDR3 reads CASSPLAGVGSSEQYF. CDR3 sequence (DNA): TGTGCCAGCAGCCCCCTAGCGGGGGTGGGAAGTTCCGAGCAGTACTTC.

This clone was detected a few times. The CDR3 here is CASSHAGRSGIHNEQFF. The CDR3 nucleotides read TGTGCCAGCAGCCATGCCGGTAGAAGCGGGATCCACAATGAGCAGTTCTTC. V usage is TRBV4-2 and J usage is TRBJ2-1; 7 bases align to TRBD2. V was clipped by 3 bases and J by 5 bases; unmatched bases: 13. The CDR3 length is 17 residues. Germline CDR1 and CDR2: LGHNA and YNFKEQ.

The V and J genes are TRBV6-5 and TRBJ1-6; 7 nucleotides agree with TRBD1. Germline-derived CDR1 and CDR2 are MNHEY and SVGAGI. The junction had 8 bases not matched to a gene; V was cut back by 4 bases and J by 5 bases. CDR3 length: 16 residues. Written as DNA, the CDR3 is TGTGCCAGCAGTTTATTGGACAGGAGAGATAATTCACCCCTCCACTTT. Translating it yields CASSLLDRRDNSPLHF.

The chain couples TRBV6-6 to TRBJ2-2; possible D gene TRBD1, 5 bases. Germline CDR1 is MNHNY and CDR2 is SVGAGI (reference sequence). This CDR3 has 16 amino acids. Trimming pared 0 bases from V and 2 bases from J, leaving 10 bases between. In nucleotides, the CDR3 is TGTGCCAGCAGTTACTCGACCCAGGGAAACACCGGGGAGCTGTTTTTT. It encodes CASSYSTQGNTGELFF.

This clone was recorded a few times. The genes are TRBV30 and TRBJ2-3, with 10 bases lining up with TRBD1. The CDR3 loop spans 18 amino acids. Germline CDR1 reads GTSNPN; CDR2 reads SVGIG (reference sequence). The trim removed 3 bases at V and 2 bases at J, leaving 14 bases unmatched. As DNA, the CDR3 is TGTGCCTGGAGAGGATTTTTGGGACAGGGGTTGAACACAGATACGCAGTATTTT. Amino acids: CAWRGFLGQGLNTDTQYF.